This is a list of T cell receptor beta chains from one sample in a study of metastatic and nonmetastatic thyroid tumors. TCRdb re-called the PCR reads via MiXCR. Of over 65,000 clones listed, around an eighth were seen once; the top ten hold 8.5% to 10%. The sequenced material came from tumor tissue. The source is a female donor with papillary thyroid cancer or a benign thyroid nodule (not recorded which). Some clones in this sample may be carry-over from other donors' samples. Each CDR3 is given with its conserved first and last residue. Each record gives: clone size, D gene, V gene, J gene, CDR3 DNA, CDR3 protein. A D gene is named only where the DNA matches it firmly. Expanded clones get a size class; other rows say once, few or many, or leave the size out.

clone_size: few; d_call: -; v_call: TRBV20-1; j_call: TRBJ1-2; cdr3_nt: TGCAGTGCGGCCTGGGCGGGGCACGGCTACACCTTC; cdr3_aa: CSAAWAGHGYTF
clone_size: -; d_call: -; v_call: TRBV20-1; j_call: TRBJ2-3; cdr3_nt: TGCAGTGCTTCGAGTTTAGACCAAGGGGCAAATACGCAGTATTTT; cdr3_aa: CSASSLDQGANTQYF
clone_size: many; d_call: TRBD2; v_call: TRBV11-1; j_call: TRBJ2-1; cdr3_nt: TGTGCCAGCAGCTTTAGACTAGCGGGAGTATCCAATGAGCAGTTCTTC; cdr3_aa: CASSFRLAGVSNEQFF
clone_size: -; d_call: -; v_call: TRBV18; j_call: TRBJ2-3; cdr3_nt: TGTGCCAGCTCCCCCAGGGGAAATTCAGATACGCAGTATTTT; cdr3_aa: CASSPRGNSDTQYF
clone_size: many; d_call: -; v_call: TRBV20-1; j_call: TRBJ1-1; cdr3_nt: TGCAGTGCTACCGGGGGGAACACTGAAGCTTTCTTT; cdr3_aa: CSATGGNTEAFF
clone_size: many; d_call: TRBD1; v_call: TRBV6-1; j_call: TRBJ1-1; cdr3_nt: TGTGCCAGCAGTTTCGGACAGGGGATGGGAACTGAAGCTTTCTTT; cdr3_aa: CASSFGQGMGTEAFF
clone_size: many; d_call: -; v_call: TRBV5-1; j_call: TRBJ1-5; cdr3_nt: TGCGCCAGCAGCTTGGGGGGGTATAGCAATCAGCCCCAGCATTTT; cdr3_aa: CASSLGGYSNQPQHF
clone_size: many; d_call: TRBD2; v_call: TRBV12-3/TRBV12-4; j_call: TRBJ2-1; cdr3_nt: TGTGCCAGCAGTTCGCCAAGGACTAGCGACTACAATGAGCAGTTCTTC; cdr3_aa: CASSSPRTSDYNEQFF
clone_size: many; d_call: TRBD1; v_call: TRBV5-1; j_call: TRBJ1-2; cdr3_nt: TGCGCCAGCAGCGTTGGACAGGGGGCGGTGAATGGCTACACCTTC; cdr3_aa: CASSVGQGAVNGYTF
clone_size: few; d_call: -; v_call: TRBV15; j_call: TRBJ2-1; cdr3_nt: TGTGCCACCAGCAGGTACAGGGCAGGGAATGAGCAGTTCTTC; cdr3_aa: CATSRYRAGNEQFF
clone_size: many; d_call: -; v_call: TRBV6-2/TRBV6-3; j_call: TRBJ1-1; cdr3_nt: TGTGCCGGCAGTTACTCTGCTTTGAACACTGAAGCTTTCTTT; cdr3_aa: CAGSYSALNTEAFF
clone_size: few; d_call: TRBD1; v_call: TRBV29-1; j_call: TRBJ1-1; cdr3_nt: TGCAGCGTTTGGACAGGGGGGATGGCTTTCTTT; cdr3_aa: CSVWTGGMAFF
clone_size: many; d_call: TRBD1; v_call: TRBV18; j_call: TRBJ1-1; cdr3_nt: TGTGCCAGCTCATCCGGGACAGACATTGAAGCTTTCTTT; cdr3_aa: CASSSGTDIEAFF
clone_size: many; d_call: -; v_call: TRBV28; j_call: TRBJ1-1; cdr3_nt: TGTGCCAGCAGTTCGACGGGGGGGAACACTGAAGCTTTCTTT; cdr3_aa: CASSSTGGNTEAFF
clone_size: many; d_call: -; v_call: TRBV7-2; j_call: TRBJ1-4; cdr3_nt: TGTGCCAGCAGCTTTGGCCCTAGGGGTGAAAAACTGTTTTTT; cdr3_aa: CASSFGPRGEKLFF
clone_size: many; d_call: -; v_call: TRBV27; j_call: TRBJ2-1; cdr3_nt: TGTGCCAGCAGTCCGTCCGTTAAATCCAATGAGCAGTTCTTC; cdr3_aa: CASSPSVKSNEQFF
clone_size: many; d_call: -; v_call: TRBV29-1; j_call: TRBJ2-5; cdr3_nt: TGCAGCGTTGACGTAGGGGACCCTCAAGAGACCCAGTACTTC; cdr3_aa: CSVDVGDPQETQYF
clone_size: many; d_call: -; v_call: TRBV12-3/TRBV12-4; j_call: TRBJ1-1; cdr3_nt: TGTGCCAGCAGTGCCGGACAAATGAACACTGAAGCTTTCTTT; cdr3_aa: CASSAGQMNTEAFF
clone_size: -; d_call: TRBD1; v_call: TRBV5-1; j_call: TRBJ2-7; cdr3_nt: TGCGCCAGCAGCTTGGCCGCACAGGGGTCCTACGAGCAGTACTTC; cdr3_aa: CASSLAAQGSYEQYF
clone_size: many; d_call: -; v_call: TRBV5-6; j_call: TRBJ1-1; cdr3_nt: TGTGCCAGCAGCTTGGAACGTTCAGGGACGGGTTTCTTT; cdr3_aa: CASSLERSGTGFF
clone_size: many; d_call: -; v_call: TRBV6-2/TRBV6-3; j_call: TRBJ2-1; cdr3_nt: TGTGCCAGCAGGCCCCCCTACAATGAGCAGTTCTTC; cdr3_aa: CASRPPYNEQFF
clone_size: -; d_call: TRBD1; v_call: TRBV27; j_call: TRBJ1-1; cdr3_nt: TGTGCCAGCAGTTGGGACAGGGGAACAAGGGCTGAAGCTTTCTTT; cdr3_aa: CASSWDRGTRAEAFF
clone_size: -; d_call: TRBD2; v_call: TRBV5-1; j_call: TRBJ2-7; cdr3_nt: TGCGCCAGCAGTCAAGGGACTAGAGGAGTCTTATCCTACGAGCAGTACTTC; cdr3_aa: CASSQGTRGVLSYEQYF
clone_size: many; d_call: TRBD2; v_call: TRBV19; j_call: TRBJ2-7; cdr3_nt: TGTGCCAGTAGTAATCCCAACTCGGCTAGCGGCAACTCCTACGAGCAGTACTTC; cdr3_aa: CASSNPNSASGNSYEQYF
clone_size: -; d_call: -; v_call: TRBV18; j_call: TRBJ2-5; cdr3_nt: TGTGCCAGCAAGGGACAAAACCAAGAGACCCAGTACTTC; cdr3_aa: CASKGQNQETQYF
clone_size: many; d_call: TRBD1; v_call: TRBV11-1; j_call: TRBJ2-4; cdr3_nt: TGTGCCAGCAGCTTAGCGCTGACAGGGGTGGGAAACATTCAGTACTTC; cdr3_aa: CASSLALTGVGNIQYF
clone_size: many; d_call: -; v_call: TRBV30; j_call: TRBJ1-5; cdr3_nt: TGTGCCTGGAGTGACGGAGATCAGCCCCAGCATTTT; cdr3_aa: CAWSDGDQPQHF
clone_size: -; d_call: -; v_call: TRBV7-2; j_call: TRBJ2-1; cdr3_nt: TGTGCCAGCAGCGCAGTGAGGACGAATGAGCAGTTCTTC; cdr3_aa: CASSAVRTNEQFF
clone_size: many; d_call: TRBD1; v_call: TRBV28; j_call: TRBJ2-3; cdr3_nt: TGTGCCTCTCGGACAGGGAACCCGACAGATACGCAGTATTTT; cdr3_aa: CASRTGNPTDTQYF
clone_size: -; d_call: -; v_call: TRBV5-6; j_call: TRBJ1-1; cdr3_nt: TGTGCCAGCAGCCAAAGGACAGAGAACACTGAAGCTTTCTTT; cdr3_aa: CASSQRTENTEAFF
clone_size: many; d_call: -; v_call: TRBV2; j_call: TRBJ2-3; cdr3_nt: TGTGCCAGCAGTGAAGCAGGGATAGATACGCAGTATTTT; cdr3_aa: CASSEAGIDTQYF
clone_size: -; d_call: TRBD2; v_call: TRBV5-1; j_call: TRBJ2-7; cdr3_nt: TGCGCCAGCAGCCTGGGGGGCCTAGCGGGATATCACGAGCAGTACTTC; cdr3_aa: CASSLGGLAGYHEQYF
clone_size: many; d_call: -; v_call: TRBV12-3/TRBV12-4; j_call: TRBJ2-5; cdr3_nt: TGTGCCAGCAGTCCCACAGCGGCCCAAGAGACCCAGTACTTC; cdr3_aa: CASSPTAAQETQYF